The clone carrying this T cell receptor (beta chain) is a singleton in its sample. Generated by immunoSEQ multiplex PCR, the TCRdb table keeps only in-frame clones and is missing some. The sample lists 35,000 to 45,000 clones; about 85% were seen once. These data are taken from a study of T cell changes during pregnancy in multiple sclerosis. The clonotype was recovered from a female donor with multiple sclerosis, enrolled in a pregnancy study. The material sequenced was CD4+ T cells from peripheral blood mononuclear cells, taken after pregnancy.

CDR3 sequence (DNA): TGTGCCAGCTCACCTTCGACAGGGTTCTATGGCTACACCTTC. Protein: CASSPSTGFYGYTF. The chain joins TRBV18 to TRBJ1-2; 7 bases map to TRBD1. CDR1 and CDR2 (germline): KGHSH, LQKENI. The V and J ends lost 3 bases and 4 bases, in that order; junction bases with no gene match: 5. This CDR3 is 14 amino acids long.